Listed here is a single TCR beta chain. Its antigen is not yet known. No base-level quality is on record; no much larger clone is a single base apart. The immunoSEQ Assay, a bias-controlled multiplex PCR, was used to amplify TCRbeta CDR3 regions from genomic DNA. In the source study's methods: Nucleated cell counts per sample were estimated from amplification of reference gene primers within the assay. To quantify the absolute abundance of each unique TCRbeta CDR3 rearrangement, sequence reads were collapsed and filtered. For each sample, productive Simpson clonality was calculated by taking the square root of Simpson's diversity index across productive rearrangements. Not all clones reach the TCRdb copy of this immuneACCESS table, which keeps in-frame sequences only. Checked studies attribute under half of the gap to unresolved V genes and leave the rest unexplained. Clone size and the V and J calls come from that table; the DNA yielded D and trimming. The sample contains around 270,000 clones, about nine tenths of them found a single time. The leading ten clones occupy approximately 2.6% of the sample.

The sample is drawn from a study of blood T cell repertoires in COVID-19 (dated by TCRdb to the early 2020s). Concerning the study at large: Samples covering the acute and convalescent phases of COVID-19 were provided by collaborators in the United States, Italy and Spain. The repertoires were released in a freely available public database intended as a resource for research on the immune response to SARS-CoV-2. Deeply sampled blood TCRbeta repertoires from subjects exposed to, actively infected with, or recovered from COVID-19 were included in the dataset. Sample metadata almost always included a de-identified subject ID, COVID-19 status, age in years and sex. Where available, HLA class I and class II types were obtained from metadata supplied by the sample provider rather than from assay-based typing. The prospective study material was composed of cDNA or gDNA derived from T cells, B-cell-depleted T cells, or PBMCs. Samples came from the ongoing ImmuneRACE study (first 160 participants) plus 1,254 subjects from 6 global collaborators.

At one collaborating source in Seattle, patients were enrolled during active infection and were followed longitudinally through the course of disease. Collaborating institutions collected whole blood in K2EDTA tubes following their own protocols. Collaborator samples were shipped for TCRbeta analysis as frozen whole blood, isolated PBMCs, or DNA extracted from either sample type. The trim is 2 bases for V and 1 base for J, with a gap of 6 bases between the germline ends. According to the germline V gene, CDR1 reads SNHLY and CDR2 reads FYNNEI. The CDR3 contains 14 residues, cysteine and phenylalanine counted. Of the read, only the CDR3 DNA is kept; its 42 bases are in frame from base 1. Study-wide conclusions, independent of this receptor: How much clinical and demographic metadata was included differed by source and by participant, and the metadata was provided uncurated.

Specimen: peripheral blood. Recombination linked TRBV2 to TRBJ1-5; a tentative D match to TRBD1 spans 6 bases. The receptor was derived from a young adult with COVID-19, enrolled during active disease. The base sequence is TGTGCCAGCAGTGAACAGGGGAGCAATCAGCCCCAGCATTTT. Its coded protein is CASSEQGSNQPQHF.